Each of the 8 T cell receptor beta chains below was sequenced from the same sample in a study of cytomegalovirus exposure and HLA in healthy donors. PCR primers comprised 60 Vbeta and 13 Jbeta primers. TCRdb's table, derived via immunoSEQ multiplex PCR, lists solely in-frame clones and lacks some. The table records tens of thousands of clones, under 70% of them present only once. Material: PBMCs. All receptors derive from a man aged 30-40 years in good health and CMV-seropositive.

This clone was found a few times. This chain joins TRBV4-2 and TRBJ2-3; D is undetermined. CDR1 LGHNA and CDR2 YNFKEQ come from the germline V gene. CDR3 length: 13 amino acids. The V end was cut by 0 bases, the J end by 4 bases, with 5 bases between. The DNA for the CDR3 is TGTGCCAGCAGCCAAGATTCTGCAGATACGCAGTATTTT. This codes for CASSQDSADTQYF.

The chain is built from TRBV9 and TRBJ2-3; D might be TRBD2 (6 bases). Trimming stripped 0 bases from V and 1 base from J, with 9 bases between. Germline V gives CDR1 SGDLS, CDR2 YYNGEE. This CDR3 has 15 amino acids. The CDR3 protein is CASSVVAVGTDTQYF. DNA for the CDR3: TGTGCCAGCAGCGTAGTAGCGGTGGGCACAGATACGCAGTATTTT.

The V and J genes are TRBV7-8 and TRBJ2-5; 15 bases line up with TRBD2. Germline-derived CDR1 and CDR2 are SGHVS and FQNEAQ. The CDR3 length is 16 residues. V gave up 5 bases and J gave up 4 bases; unmatched junction bases: 5. DNA of the CDR3: TGTGCCAGCAGCCTCCCGGGACTAGCGGGAGGAGAGACCCAGTACTTC. It yields the protein CASSLPGLAGGETQYF.

The chain employs TRBV6-4 and TRBJ2-2, with unresolved D. V lost 3 bases to trimming and J lost 2 bases, with 7 bases between them. This CDR3 contains 14 residues. CDR1 and CDR2 from the germline V gene are MRHNA and SNTAGT. CDR3 sequence (DNA): TGTGCCAGCAGTGAGTTAGCCAACACCGGGGAGCTGTTTTTT. Amino acid sequence: CASSELANTGELFF.

The chain joins TRBV11-3 to TRBJ2-7; 10 bases fit TRBD2. Germline CDR1 and CDR2: SGHNT and YENEEA. The CDR3 is 14 residues long. J gave up 9 bases and V 1 base, and 6 bases lay outside the gene matches. Here the CDR3 reads CASSLGGLAYRQYF. CDR3 nucleotide sequence: TGTGCCAGCAGCTTAGGGGGACTAGCGTACCGGCAGTACTTC.

The gene calls are TRBV4-1 and TRBJ2-3; TRBD1 matches at 10 bases. Looked up from germline, CDR1 is MGHRA and CDR2 is YSYEKL. Unmatched junction bases numbered 3, after V lost 0 bases and J lost 6 bases. The CDR3 totals 15 residues. Written as DNA, the CDR3 is TGCGCCAGCAGCCAAGATGACAGGGGGCTGGATACGCAGTATTTT. It is translated as CASSQDDRGLDTQYF.

The chain has TRBV29-1 and TRBJ2-1; the D gene is possibly TRBD2 (6 bases). The germline V gene encodes CDR1 SQVTM and CDR2 ANQGSEA. The CDR3 has 13 residues. The ends were cut back, 6 bases at V and 6 bases at J, with 15 bases in the middle. CDR3: CSVRDGAGNEQFF. As DNA, the CDR3 is TGCAGCGTGCGGGACGGGGCGGGCAATGAGCAGTTCTTC.

The chain uses TRBV5-1 and TRBJ2-7; a weak D match, TRBD1 (6 bases). Germline V gene lookup returns CDR1 SGHRS and CDR2 YFSETQ. This CDR3 has 16 amino acids. The V end lost 2 bases, the J end lost 0 bases, and 15 bases lay between the germline ends. Here the CDR3 reads CASSFGDRLSSYEQYF. The CDR3 DNA follows: TGCGCCAGCAGCTTCGGAGACAGGCTTAGCTCCTACGAGCAGTACTTC.